The 16 T cell receptor beta chains below come from one sample, sequenced in a study of cytomegalovirus exposure and HLA in healthy donors. With 60 Vbeta and 13 Jbeta primers, the PCR was carried out. Data came from immunoSEQ multiplex PCR; TCRdb stores just in-frame clones and leaves some out. The table includes roughly 250,000 clones, 75% to 85% detected once. The sequencing sample was made of PBMCs. The origin of the receptors is a girl aged 2-15 years in good health and CMV-seronegative.

This clone was recorded only once. This chain links TRBV7-9 with TRBJ2-1, with a weak D call TRBD1 (5 bases). The CDR3 totals 13 residues. Germline loops: CDR1 SEHNR, CDR2 FQNEAQ (reference sequence). V lost 3 bases to trimming and J lost 7 bases, with 10 bases between them. The CDR3 loop reads CASSFYQGNEQFF. CDR3 DNA: TGTGCCAGCAGCTTTTATCAGGGAAATGAGCAGTTCTTC.

This clone appeared a few times. CDR3 sequence: CSVEYQDYEQFF. DNA for the CDR3: TGCAGCGTTGAGTATCAGGACTATGAGCAGTTCTTC. This chain connects TRBV29-1 to TRBJ2-1, with D maybe TRBD2 (5 bases). This CDR3 comprises 12 residues. CDR1 is SQVTM and CDR2 is ANQGSEA in the germline V gene. Deletions cut 3 bases from V and 8 bases from J, with 11 bases between.

CDR3 amino acids: CASNGTRLADYEQYF. CDR3 sequence (DNA): TGTGCCAGCAACGGGACTCGACTAGCTGACTACGAGCAGTACTTC. This chain connects TRBV9 to TRBJ2-7; 7 bases are shared with TRBD2. The CDR3 covers 15 residues. Germline values: CDR1 SGDLS, CDR2 YYNGEE. Germline trimming cut 6 bases from V and 3 bases from J; bases unmatched to any gene: 12.

This sequence joins TRBV18 and TRBJ1-2; a possible D gene is TRBD1 (6 bases). Germline CDR1 and CDR2: KGHSH and LQKENI. V gave up 2 bases and J gave up 0 bases, with 10 bases separating them. This CDR3 comprises 15 residues. Here the CDR3 DNA reads TGTGCCAGCTCACCAGACAGGAATGCTAACTATGGCTACACCTTC. It yields the protein CASSPDRNANYGYTF.

The chain recombines TRBV14 with TRBJ1-2, with D tentatively TRBD1 (6 bases). Trimming left V 0 bases short and J 9 bases short, with 14 bases between. CDR3 size: 14 residues. Germline V gene data show CDR1 as SGHDN and CDR2 as FVKESK. In DNA form, the CDR3 reads TGTGCCAGCAGCCAAGATTTCGGCAGGGGTAGCTACACCTTC. Amino acids: CASSQDFGRGSYTF. Filled out from reference TRBV14 and TRBJ1-2, the complete variable domain reads EAGVTQFPSHSVIEKGQTVTLRCDPISGHDNLYWYRRVMGKEIKFLLHFVKESKQDESGMPNNRFLAERTGGTYSTLKVQPAELEDSGVYFCASSQDFGRGSYTFGSGTRLTVV.

The chain couples TRBV28 to TRBJ2-1, with 8 bases matching TRBD1. CDR3 length equals 15 residues. The V gene's germline CDR1 is MDHEN and CDR2 SYDVKM. V shed 3 bases, J shed 5 bases, and the junction held 6 bases outside the gene matches. The CDR3 sequence is CASSFGTGSDNEQFF. In DNA form, the CDR3 reads TGTGCCAGCAGTTTTGGGACAGGTAGTGACAATGAGCAGTTCTTC.

This clone was observed a few times. The genes are TRBV14 and TRBJ1-2; weak D call: TRBD1 (5 bases). The V end lost 2 bases, the J end lost 4 bases, and 11 bases lay between the germline ends. Germline loops: CDR1 SGHDN, CDR2 FVKESK. CDR3 length: 14 residues. The CDR3 region has the DNA TGTGCCAGCAGCCAATTCCGGGGGAGCTATGGCTACACCTTC. Translation gives CASSQFRGSYGYTF.

J is TRBJ2-2 and V is TRBV6-6; D gene ambiguous. Germline assignment: CDR1 MNHNY and CDR2 SVGAGI (reference sequence). The CDR3 contains 15 residues. The ends were cut back, 2 bases at V and 2 bases at J, with 9 bases in the middle. The CDR3 loop is CASSYTLINTGELFF. For the CDR3, the DNA is TGTGCCAGCAGTTACACTCTGATCAACACCGGGGAGCTGTTTTTT.

The chain joins TRBV7-9 to TRBJ1-3; D is possibly TRBD1 (5 bases). The CDR3 has 16 residues. V lost 5 bases, J lost 0 bases, and 14 bases lay in between. CDR1 is SEHNR, CDR2 FQNEAQ, per germline (reference sequence). DNA of the CDR3: TGTGCCAGCAGCCACCAAGTCAGGGCCTCTGGAAACACCATATATTTT. It encodes CASSHQVRASGNTIYF.

This sequence joins TRBV30 and TRBJ1-2; D gene unclear. Trimming pared 1 base from V and 5 bases from J, leaving 14 bases between. The CDR3 totals 14 residues. Looked up from germline, CDR1 is GTSNPN and CDR2 is SVGIG (reference sequence). For the CDR3, the DNA is TGTGCCTGGAGTGGACCCCGGGATAAGTATGGCTACACCTTC. Encoded protein: CAWSGPRDKYGYTF.

The chain carries TRBV7-6 and TRBJ2-5; a weak D match, TRBD2 (6 bases). Germline CDR1 SGHVS, CDR2 FNYEAQ. Between the trimmed V and J ends, which lost 1 base and 7 bases, there was a span of 10 bases. The CDR3 spans 13 residues. As DNA, the CDR3 is TGTGCCAGCAGCTTAGGGGAGGCGGGGACCCAGTACTTC. As protein: CASSLGEAGTQYF.

The rearrangement uses TRBV5-1 and TRBJ1-2; no clear D. The CDR3 contains 12 residues. Germline-derived CDR1 and CDR2 are SGHRS and YFSETQ. Trimming removed 0 bases from V and 7 bases from J, with 7 bases in between. CDR3 nucleotide sequence: TGCGCCAGCAGCTTGGATAAATTTGGCTACACCTTC. This gives the protein CASSLDKFGYTF. The complete variable domain, with remaining parts taken from reference TRBV5-1 and TRBJ1-2, reads KAGVTQTPRYLIKTRGQQVTLSCSPISGHRSVSWYQQTPGQGLQFLFEYFSETQRNKGNFPGRFSGRQFSNSRSEMNVSTLELGDSALYLCASSLDKFGYTFGSGTRLTVV.

The chain has TRBV5-8 and TRBJ2-7; 9 bases are shared with TRBD2. This CDR3 contains 15 residues. Germline CDR1 is SGHTS and CDR2 is YDEGEE. The ends lost 0 bases at V and 2 bases at J; junction bases unmatched: 3. In DNA form, the CDR3 reads TGTGCCAGCAGCTTGGGTCTAGCGGGGACCTACGAGCAGTACTTC. This translates into CASSLGLAGTYEQYF.

The CDR3 loop reads CASSFGKGQPPLHEQYF. The CDR3 DNA reads as TGTGCCAGCAGTTTCGGTAAGGGGCAACCTCCCCTCCACGAGCAGTACTTC. This rearrangement joins TRBV27 to TRBJ2-7, with D possibly TRBD1 on 5 matching bases. The V gene's germline CDR1 is MNHEY and CDR2 SMNVEV (reference sequence). The CDR3 totals 17 residues. The V gene lost 3 bases and the J gene lost 5 bases, with 23 bases spanning the gap.

This clone is a singleton in its sample. The genes are TRBV2 and TRBJ1-1, with 9 bases aligning to TRBD1. The CDR3 has 18 residues. Germline loops: CDR1 SNHLY, CDR2 FYNNEI. The trim removed 5 bases at V and 0 bases at J, leaving 13 bases unmatched. This chain's CDR3 is CASSPIRTGDLMNTEAFF. CDR3 DNA sequence: TGTGCCAGCAGTCCCATCCGGACAGGGGACCTCATGAACACTGAAGCTTTCTTT.

The chain carries TRBV5-6 and TRBJ2-1, with D perhaps matching TRBD2 (6 bases). This CDR3 contains 14 residues. CDR1 and CDR2 (germline): SGHDT, YYEEEE. V lost 0 bases and J 6 bases, leaving 10 bases between the germline ends. CDR3 sequence reads: CASSLGLAFNEQFF. CDR3 sequence (DNA): TGTGCCAGCAGCTTGGGGCTAGCGTTCAATGAGCAGTTCTTC.